The 26 T cell receptor beta chains below all came from one sample that was sequenced in a study of technical replicates of blood from a handful of donors. Repertoires were generated with immunoSEQ multiplex PCR, while TCRdb's copy carries only in-frame clones and drops some. The table shows about 12,000 clones, with just under 95% occurring only once. Sequenced input: PBMCs. All receptors come from a human donor in good health.

The chain couples TRBV6-5 to TRBJ2-7; TRBD1 aligns across 9 bases. V shed 0 bases and J 8 bases; nucleotides not matched to a gene: 8. The CDR3 covers 15 residues. CDR1 MNHEY and CDR2 SVGAGI come from the germline V gene. CDR3 sequence reads: CASSYSRQGGGKQYF. CDR3 bases: TGTGCCAGCAGTTACTCTCGACAGGGGGGAGGGAAGCAGTACTTC.

The chain employs TRBV28 and TRBJ1-1; a possible D gene is TRBD1 (5 bases). There are 14 residues in the CDR3. Between the trimmed V and J ends, which lost 7 bases and 0 bases, there was a span of 12 bases. Germline lookup yields CDR1 MDHEN and CDR2 SYDVKM. The CDR3 sequence: CASNPGGVNTEAFF. The CDR3 coding sequence is TGTGCCAGCAACCCGGGGGGGGTGAACACTGAAGCTTTCTTT.

The chain carries TRBV18 and TRBJ1-5; D possibly corresponds to TRBD1 (5 bases). The germline V gene has CDR1 KGHSH and CDR2 LQKENI. Trimming removed 2 bases from V and 1 base from J, with 12 bases in between. The CDR3 runs to 16 residues. The CDR3 sequence is CASSPESGSSNQPQHF. The CDR3 DNA reads TGTGCCAGCTCACCAGAATCAGGGTCCAGCAATCAGCCCCAGCATTTT.

The CDR3 loop reads CASSSAGPYTGELFF. CDR3 nucleotides: TGTGCCAGCAGTTCCGCGGGACCATACACCGGGGAGCTGTTTTTT. The chain carries TRBV27 and TRBJ2-2; tentative D call: TRBD2 (6 bases). Germline V lookup: CDR1 MNHEY, CDR2 SMNVEV (reference sequence). CDR3 length: 15 amino acids. V shed 4 bases and J shed 3 bases, with 12 bases lying between them.

The chain has TRBV6-5 and TRBJ1-2; no clear D gene. The CDR3 length is 13 residues. Germline CDR1 and CDR2: MNHEY and SVGAGI. With 0 bases removed from V and 3 bases from J, the gap between germline ends came to 5 bases. In DNA form, the CDR3 reads TGTGCCAGCAGTTACTCGGCATACTATGGCTACACCTTC. Protein sequence: CASSYSAYYGYTF.

The V and J genes are TRBV6-1 and TRBJ2-4, with TRBD2 identical over 11 bases. Per the germline V gene, CDR1 is MNHNS and CDR2 is SASEGT. The CDR3 loop spans 18 amino acids. With V trimmed by 7 bases and J by 0 bases, 11 bases remained unmatched. The CDR3 loop reads CASIDRLAGPLAKNIQYF. The CDR3 DNA reads as TGTGCCAGCATTGACCGACTAGCGGGACCCTTAGCCAAAAACATTCAGTACTTC.

V and J are TRBV5-6 and TRBJ2-3; TRBD2 matches at 8 bases. This CDR3 has 15 residues. The germline gives CDR1 SGHDT, CDR2 YYEEEE. After removal of 3 bases from V and 6 bases from J, the junction contained 9 bases not matched to a gene. CDR3 in amino acids: CASSSTSGPWDTQYF. As DNA, the CDR3 is TGTGCCAGCAGCTCTACTAGCGGTCCCTGGGATACGCAGTATTTT. Based on the CDR3 plus reference TRBV5-6 and TRBJ2-3, the full variable domain is DAGVTQSPTHLIKTRGQQVTLRCSPKSGHDTVSWYQQALGQGPQFIFQYYEEEERQRGNFPDRFSGHQFPNYSSELNVNALLLGDSALYLCASSSTSGPWDTQYFGPGTRLTVL.

The V gene is TRBV5-1, the J gene TRBJ2-7, with D perhaps TRBD2 (5 bases). V was pared by 4 bases and J by 6 bases, with 20 bases between. CDR1 is SGHRS, CDR2 YFSETQ, per germline. This CDR3 comprises 15 residues. The CDR3 sequence: CASSPEGLRTIEQYF. In DNA, the CDR3 is TGCGCCAGCAGCCCTGAGGGTCTTAGAACTATCGAGCAGTACTTC.

The V call is TRBV19, the J call TRBJ2-1; 13 bases agree with TRBD2. The germline gives CDR1 LNHDA, CDR2 SQIVND (reference sequence). This CDR3 has 16 amino acids. Unmatched junction bases numbered 7, after V lost 4 bases and J lost 7 bases. CDR3 nucleotides: TGTGCCAGTAGTAACTCACTAGCGGGAGGGGAGAATGAGCAGTTCTTC. Its translation is CASSNSLAGGENEQFF.

The J gene is TRBJ1-4, the V gene TRBV5-6; D gene uncertain. Germline V gene sequence: CDR1 SGHDT, CDR2 YYEEEE. V gave up 5 bases and J gave up 0 bases, with 14 bases separating them. This CDR3 region has 16 residues. The CDR3 is CASSSPRSSTNEKLFF. CDR3 bases: TGTGCCAGCAGTAGCCCGCGCAGCTCAACTAATGAAAAACTGTTTTTT.

This chain connects TRBV18 to TRBJ2-7, with D possibly being TRBD1 (6 bases). Trimming pared 3 bases from V and 6 bases from J, leaving 15 bases between. The CDR3 length is 14 residues. The V gene's germline CDR1 is KGHSH and CDR2 LQKENI. The CDR3 bases are TGTGCCAGCTCACCCTCCGGGACACCCCTCGAGCAGTACTTC. Residues: CASSPSGTPLEQYF.

The chain links TRBV2 to TRBJ1-2; 7 positions match TRBD1. Losses at the gene ends were 6 bases for V and 7 bases for J; bases not matched to a gene: 8. The CDR3 is made up of 13 amino acids. Germline loops: CDR1 SNHLY, CDR2 FYNNEI. DNA of the CDR3: TGTGCCAGCAGACCAACAGGGGCTGCTGGCTACACCTTC. Protein product: CASRPTGAAGYTF.

For this clone: Other DNA sequences from this sample encode an identical CDR3 as well. The genes are TRBV30 and TRBJ1-2; TRBD1 might be the D (6 bases). The length of the CDR3 is 13 residues. Trimming shortened V by 0 bases and J by 8 bases, and 13 bases separated the two germline ends. The germline CDR1 and CDR2 sequences are GTSNPN and SVGIG (reference sequence). CDR3 loop: CAWSVQGGYGYTF. The DNA for the CDR3 is TGTGCCTGGAGTGTACAGGGTGGTTACGGCTACACCTTC.

V usage is TRBV5-4 and J usage is TRBJ1-3, with 7 bases aligning to TRBD1. V shed 2 bases and J 0 bases; nucleotides not matched to a gene: 2. Germline V lookup: CDR1 SGHNT, CDR2 YYREEE (reference sequence). CDR3 length equals 15 residues. CDR3 sequence reads: CASSFGTVSGNTIYF. CDR3 in DNA: TGTGCCAGCAGCTTCGGGACAGTCTCTGGAAACACCATATATTTT.

The rearrangement uses TRBV11-2 and TRBJ2-2; D may be TRBD2 (6 bases). Trimming pared 5 bases from V and 0 bases from J, leaving 10 bases between. The germline V gene has CDR1 SGHAT and CDR2 FQNNGV. The CDR3 totals 15 residues. Here the CDR3 reads CASSPRRANTGELFF. The CDR3 nucleotides are TGTGCCAGCAGCCCGCGGAGGGCGAACACCGGGGAGCTGTTTTTT.

The chain couples TRBV18 to TRBJ2-2; D is uncertain. Trimming stripped 0 bases from V and 6 bases from J, with 8 bases between. This CDR3 has 14 residues. Germline V CDR1 and CDR2: KGHSH, LQKENI. Written as DNA, the CDR3 is TGTGCCAGCTCACCACCGTCATTTGCCGGGGAGCTGTTTTTT. Its translation is CASSPPSFAGELFF.

CDR3 nucleotides: TGTGCCATCAGGAAGGACAGTTACAATGAGCAGTTCTTC. The encoded protein is CAIRKDSYNEQFF. The chain recombines TRBV10-3 with TRBJ2-1; maybe TRBD1 (6 bases). Trimming took 6 bases from V and 4 from J, leaving 10 bases between them. Germline assignment: CDR1 ENHRY and CDR2 SYGVKD. The CDR3 consists of 13 residues.

The chain couples TRBV15 to TRBJ2-1; D is possibly TRBD2 (7 bases). Germline CDR1 reads LNHNV; CDR2 reads YYDKDF (reference sequence). This CDR3 has 16 residues. V was pared by 0 bases and J by 4 bases, with 13 bases between. The CDR3 protein is CATSREGGGDYNEQFF. The CDR3 bases are TGTGCCACCAGCAGAGAGGGAGGGGGAGATTACAATGAGCAGTTCTTC.

This sequence joins TRBV5-1 and TRBJ1-1; 8 bases match TRBD1. The CDR3 loop spans 14 amino acids. With 4 bases clipped from V and 2 bases from J, the junction kept 4 bases outside the gene matches. Germline CDR1 and CDR2: SGHRS and YFSETQ. Written as DNA, the CDR3 is TGCGCCAGCAGCATCGGACAGGGAAACACTGAAGCTTTCTTT. This sequence encodes CASSIGQGNTEAFF.

The V and J genes are TRBV27 and TRBJ2-5; possibly TRBD1 for D (7 bases). Germline CDR1 is MNHEY and CDR2 is SMNVEV (reference sequence). The CDR3 sequence is 14 residues long. Trimming shortened V by 10 bases and J by 1 base, and 16 bases separated the two germline ends. CDR3 in DNA: TGTGCCACCACGCCAGGGGGAGGCCAAGAGACCCAGTACTTC. Its translation is CATTPGGGQETQYF.

The rearrangement links TRBV6-5 to TRBJ1-5; a weak D match, TRBD1 (6 bases). V was clipped by 6 bases and J by 2 bases, with 14 bases between them. The CDR3 loop spans 15 amino acids. Germline V lookup: CDR1 MNHEY, CDR2 SVGAGI. The CDR3 nucleotides are TGTGCCAGCAGGGGGTCAGGGGTGGGCAATCAGCCCCAGCATTTT. The encoded protein is CASRGSGVGNQPQHF.

The chain couples TRBV5-1 to TRBJ2-1; 10 positions match TRBD2. Germline values: CDR1 SGHRS, CDR2 YFSETQ. The V segment lost 0 bases and the J segment 7 bases; nucleotides outside the gene matches: 7. This CDR3 contains 16 residues. DNA of the CDR3: TGCGCCAGCAGCTTGGCGTCTAGCGGGAGTTTAAATGAGCAGTTCTTC. As protein: CASSLASSGSLNEQFF.

The chain has TRBV5-1 and TRBJ1-4; D is unresolved. The germline CDR1 and CDR2 sequences are SGHRS and YFSETQ. With 4 bases removed from V and 4 bases from J, the gap between germline ends came to 5 bases. The CDR3 runs to 12 residues. The DNA of the CDR3 is TGCGCCAGCAGCCCTAATAATGAAAAACTGTTTTTT. Amino acid sequence: CASSPNNEKLFF.

This clone was seen just once. The gene calls are TRBV5-5 and TRBJ2-2, with D possibly TRBD1 on 6 matching bases. Trimming cost V 4 bases and J 6 bases, with 22 bases left between them. CDR1 SGHKS and CDR2 YYEKEE come from the germline V gene (reference sequence). This CDR3 region has 17 residues. CDR3: CASSGSGTHFLPGELFF. CDR3 sequence (DNA): TGTGCCAGCAGCGGGTCCGGGACACACTTTTTGCCCGGGGAGCTGTTTTTT. Full variable domain (outside the CDR3, taken from reference TRBV5-5 and TRBJ2-2): DAGVTQSPTHLIKTRGQQVTLRCSPISGHKSVSWYQQVLGQGPQFIFQYYEKEERGRGNFPDRFSARQFPNYSSELNVNALLLGDSALYLCASSGSGTHFLPGELFFGEGSRLTVL.

The chain combines TRBV6-5 with TRBJ2-1, with TRBD2 matching 10 bases. The ends lost 0 bases at V and 8 bases at J; junction bases unmatched: 4. Germline assignment: CDR1 MNHEY and CDR2 SVGAGI. CDR3 length: 15 amino acids. DNA for the CDR3: TGTGCCAGCAGTTACTCGGCTAGCGGGAGCTATGAGCAGTTCTTC. Translation gives CASSYSASGSYEQFF.

This chain joins TRBV2 and TRBJ1-5, with D possibly being TRBD1 (5 bases). V was trimmed by 6 bases and J by 0 bases, leaving 15 bases between them. This CDR3 contains 16 residues. Germline CDR1 reads SNHLY; CDR2 reads FYNNEI. This CDR3 is CASRGLGSRSNQPQHF. The CDR3 DNA follows: TGTGCCAGCAGGGGACTGGGGTCCCGTAGCAATCAGCCCCAGCATTTT.